A selection of T cell receptor beta chains follows, all from one sample in a study of blood T cell repertoires in COVID-19. Profiled with immunoSEQ multiplex PCR; TCRdb holds only in-frame clones, not every one. The sample yields 330,000 or so clones, over 80% seen once. What was sequenced was peripheral blood. These receptors all come from a man aged 30-40 years with COVID-19, enrolled during active disease. Each CDR3 is given with its conserved first and last residue. The D gene is left open where the match is weak.

cdr3_aa | cdr3_nt | d_call | j_call | v_call
CASMGGGRNTEAFF | TGTGCCAGCATGGGTGGAGGGAGGAACACTGAAGCTTTCTTT | - | TRBJ1-1 | TRBV2
CASSPDRKSSYEQYF | TGCGCCAGCAGCCCCGACAGAAAGAGCTCCTACGAGCAGTACTTC | - | TRBJ2-7 | TRBV5-1
CASSYGTGNQPQHF | TGCGCCAGCAGCTACGGGACAGGGAATCAGCCCCAGCATTTT | TRBD1 | TRBJ1-5 | TRBV5-1
CASSSGQASYEQYF | TGTGCCAGCAGCTCGGGACAGGCTTCCTACGAGCAGTACTTC | TRBD1 | TRBJ2-7 | TRBV7-9
CASSQDKGTNTGELFF | TGCGCCAGCAGCCAAGATAAGGGGACGAACACCGGGGAGCTGTTTTTT | - | TRBJ2-2 | TRBV4-3
CASSPGYSQPQHF | TGTGCCAGCAGTCCCGGGTACTCTCAGCCCCAGCATTTT | - | TRBJ1-5 | TRBV27
CASSAAGGASYEQYF | TGTGCCAGCAGTGCTGCAGGGGGCGCCTCCTACGAGCAGTACTTC | TRBD1 | TRBJ2-7 | TRBV28
CASTTASGGEQYF | TGTGCCAGCACCACGGCGTCGGGGGGTGAGCAGTACTTC | TRBD2 | TRBJ2-7 | TRBV27
CASSLNPAERTEAFF | TGTGCCAGCAGCTTAAACCCGGCGGAGCGGACTGAAGCTTTCTTT | - | TRBJ1-1 | TRBV7-3
CASSYSATGRSYEQYF | TGTGCCAGCAGTTACTCGGCGACAGGTCGTTCCTACGAGCAGTACTTC | - | TRBJ2-7 | TRBV6-5